The subject of this entry is one T cell receptor (beta chain). Its antigen is unidentified. The record originates from a study of T cell responses to AZD1222 COVID-19 vaccine. The J segment lost 6 bases and the V segment lost 4 bases, leaving 2 bases of the junction unmatched. The germline CDR1 and CDR2 sequences are WNHNN and SYGVQD (reference sequence). CDR3 size: 15 residues. Assay: immunoSEQ multiplex PCR; the TCRdb copy retains only in-frame clones and omits some. This sample carries 120,000 to 150,000 clones, approximately 89% of them seen once, and the ten largest clones take around 1.7%. Study-level findings and limits: After two AZD1222 doses, spike-specific TCR breadth and depth rose versus day 0.

The V and J genes are TRBV10-1 and TRBJ2-1; TRBD2 matches 14 bases. The sequence was collected from an adult who received the AZD1222 COVID-19 vaccine. Sequencing used peripheral blood, obtained 28 days after the second AZD1222 dose. CDR3 nucleotide sequence: TGCGCCAGCAGTGCCGGGACTAGCGGGAGCAATGAGCAGTTCTTC. Translated: CASSAGTSGSNEQFF.